Included here is one T cell receptor beta chain sequence, with context. Germline values: CDR1 SGHKS, CDR2 YYEKEE (reference sequence). This CDR3 is 12 amino acids long. The V end lost 3 bases, the J end lost 5 bases, and 5 bases lay between the germline ends. The sample is drawn from a study of technical replicates of blood from a few donors. Clones were read by immunoSEQ multiplex PCR, and TCRdb kept only the in-frame ones, dropping some. The sample contains about 90,000 clones, about 94% of which appear only once. J is TRBJ1-4 and V is TRBV5-5; D gene ambiguous. The sequenced sample was T cells isolated from PBMCs. The sequence came from a human donor in good health. The CDR3 region is CASSSGNEKLFF. DNA of the CDR3: TGTGCCAGCAGCTCGGGGAATGAAAAACTGTTTTTT.